The TCR beta chain under discussion was sequenced for a study of blood T cell repertoires in COVID-19. Study overall: PBMCs, B-cell-depleted T cells, or T cells were the source of the cDNA or gDNA that made up the material.

Trimming pared 5 bases from V and 3 bases from J, leaving 10 bases between. The germline V gene has CDR1 SGHTA and CDR2 FQGNSA. The CDR3 extends over 13 amino acids. Seattle researchers signed up patients amid active infection and tracked them longitudinally. The method was immunoSEQ multiplex PCR; TCRdb's version includes in-frame clones alone and lacks a portion of them. The sample includes a few hundred thousand clones, about 90% seen only once; the top ten take 3%. The sample consisted of peripheral blood. The TCR was taken from a woman aged 25-40 years with COVID-19, enrolled during active disease. The rearrangement joins TRBV7-2 to TRBJ1-2; maybe TRBD1 (6 bases). This CDR3 reads CASSLQGYYGYTF. The CDR3 nucleotides are TGTGCCAGCAGCCTCCAGGGGTACTATGGCTACACCTTC.